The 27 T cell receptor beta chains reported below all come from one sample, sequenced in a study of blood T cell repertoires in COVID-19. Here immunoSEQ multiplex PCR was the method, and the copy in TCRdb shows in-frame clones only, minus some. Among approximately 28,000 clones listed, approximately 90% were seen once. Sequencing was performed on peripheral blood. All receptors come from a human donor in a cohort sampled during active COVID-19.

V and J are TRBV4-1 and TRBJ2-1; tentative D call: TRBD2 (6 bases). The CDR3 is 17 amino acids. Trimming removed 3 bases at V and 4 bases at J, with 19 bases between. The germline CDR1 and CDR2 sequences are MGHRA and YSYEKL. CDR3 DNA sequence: TGCGCCAGCAGCCACCTAGCTATCGGGGGTGGTTACAATGAGCAGTTCTTC. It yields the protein CASSHLAIGGGYNEQFF.

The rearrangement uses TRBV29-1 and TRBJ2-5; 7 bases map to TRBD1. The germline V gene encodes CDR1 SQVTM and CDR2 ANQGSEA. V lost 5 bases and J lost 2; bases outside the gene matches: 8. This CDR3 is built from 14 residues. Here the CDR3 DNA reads TGCAGCGTTAGTCCGGGACAGACGCAAGAGACCCAGTACTTC. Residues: CSVSPGQTQETQYF.

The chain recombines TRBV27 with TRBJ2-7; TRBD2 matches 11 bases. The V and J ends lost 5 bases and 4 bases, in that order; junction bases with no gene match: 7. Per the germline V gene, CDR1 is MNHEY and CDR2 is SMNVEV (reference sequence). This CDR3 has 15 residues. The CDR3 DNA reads TGTGCCAGCAGTGCCCCTAGCGGGGGGAGGTACGAGCAGTACTTC. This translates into CASSAPSGGRYEQYF.

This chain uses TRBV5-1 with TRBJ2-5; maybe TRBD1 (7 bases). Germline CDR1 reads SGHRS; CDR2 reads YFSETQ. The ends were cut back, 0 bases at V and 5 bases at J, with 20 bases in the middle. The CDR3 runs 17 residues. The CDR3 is CASSLGADGGGKETQYF. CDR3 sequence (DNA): TGCGCCAGCAGCTTGGGGGCCGATGGAGGGGGCAAGGAGACCCAGTACTTC. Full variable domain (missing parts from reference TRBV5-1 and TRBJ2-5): KAGVTQTPRYLIKTRGQQVTLSCSPISGHRSVSWYQQTPGQGLQFLFEYFSETQRNKGNFPGRFSGRQFSNSRSEMNVSTLELGDSALYLCASSLGADGGGKETQYFGPGTRLLVL.

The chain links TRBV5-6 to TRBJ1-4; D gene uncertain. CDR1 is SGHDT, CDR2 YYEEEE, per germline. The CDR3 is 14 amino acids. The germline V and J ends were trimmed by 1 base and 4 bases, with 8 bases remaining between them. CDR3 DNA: TGTGCCAGCAGCTTGCGACAAATTAATGAAAAACTGTTTTTT. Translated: CASSLRQINEKLFF.

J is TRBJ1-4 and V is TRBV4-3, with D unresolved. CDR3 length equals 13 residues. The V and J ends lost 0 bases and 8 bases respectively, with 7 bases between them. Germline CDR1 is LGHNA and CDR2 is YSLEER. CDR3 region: CASSQDKREKLFF. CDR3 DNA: TGCGCCAGCAGCCAAGATAAGCGGGAAAAACTGTTTTTT.

For the CDR3, the DNA is TGTGCCAGCAGCCAAGAGGGACTAGCGGGGAGAGGTGGGGCCAACGTCCTGACTTTC. Residues: CASSQEGLAGRGGANVLTF. This chain links TRBV3-1 (or the pseudogene TRBV3-2) with TRBJ2-6; 13 bases line up with TRBD2. The CDR3 consists of 19 residues. In germline, CDR1 is LGHDT, CDR2 YNNKEL (reference sequence). Germline trimming cut 0 bases from V and 3 bases from J; bases unmatched to any gene: 5.

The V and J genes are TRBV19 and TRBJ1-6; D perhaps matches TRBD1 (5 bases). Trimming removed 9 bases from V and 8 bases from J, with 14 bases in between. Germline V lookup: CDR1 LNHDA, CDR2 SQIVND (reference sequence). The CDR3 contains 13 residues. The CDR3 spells CASSVGGDSPLHF. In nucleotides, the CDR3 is TGTGCCAGCTCAGTGGGGGGTGATTCACCCCTCCACTTT.

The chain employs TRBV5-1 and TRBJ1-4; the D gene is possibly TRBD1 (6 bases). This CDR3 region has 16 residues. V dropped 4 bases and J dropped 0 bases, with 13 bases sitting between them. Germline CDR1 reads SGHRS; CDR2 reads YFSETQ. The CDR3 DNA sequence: TGCGCCAGCAGCGCCCGGACAGTTGCAACTAATGAAAAACTGTTTTTT. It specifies CASSARTVATNEKLFF.

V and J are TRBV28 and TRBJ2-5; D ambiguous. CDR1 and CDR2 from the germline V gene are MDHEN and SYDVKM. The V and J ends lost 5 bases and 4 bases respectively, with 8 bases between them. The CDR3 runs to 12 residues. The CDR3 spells CASSASRETQYF. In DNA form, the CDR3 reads TGTGCCAGCAGTGCTAGTAGAGAGACCCAGTACTTC.

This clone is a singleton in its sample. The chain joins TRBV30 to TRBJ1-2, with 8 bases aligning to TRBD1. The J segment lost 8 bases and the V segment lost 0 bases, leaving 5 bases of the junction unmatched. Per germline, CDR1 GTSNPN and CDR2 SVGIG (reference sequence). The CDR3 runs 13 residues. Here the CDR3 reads CAWSVGQGNGYTF. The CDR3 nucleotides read TGTGCCTGGAGTGTAGGACAGGGCAACGGCTACACCTTC.

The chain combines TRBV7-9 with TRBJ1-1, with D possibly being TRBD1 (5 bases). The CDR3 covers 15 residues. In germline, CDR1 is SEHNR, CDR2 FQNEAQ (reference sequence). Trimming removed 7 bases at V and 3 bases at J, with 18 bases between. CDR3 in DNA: TGTGCCAGCACCCTTGGGGCTACAGATTACACTGAAGCTTTCTTT. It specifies CASTLGATDYTEAFF.

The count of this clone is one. The CDR3 here is CASSAGQVGYTF. CDR3 sequence (DNA): TGTGCCAGCAGCGCGGGACAGGTGGGCTACACCTTC. The chain employs TRBV5-6 and TRBJ1-2, with 8 positions matching TRBD1. The trim removed 4 bases at V and 8 bases at J, leaving 4 bases unmatched. The CDR3 has 12 residues. Germline V gene lookup returns CDR1 SGHDT and CDR2 YYEEEE.

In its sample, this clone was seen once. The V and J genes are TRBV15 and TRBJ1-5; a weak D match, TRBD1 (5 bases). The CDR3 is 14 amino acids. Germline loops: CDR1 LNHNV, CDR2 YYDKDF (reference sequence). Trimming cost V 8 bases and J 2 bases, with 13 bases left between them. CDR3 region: CATQSQGGNQPQHF. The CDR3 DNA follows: TGTGCCACCCAATCCCAAGGGGGCAATCAGCCCCAGCATTTT.

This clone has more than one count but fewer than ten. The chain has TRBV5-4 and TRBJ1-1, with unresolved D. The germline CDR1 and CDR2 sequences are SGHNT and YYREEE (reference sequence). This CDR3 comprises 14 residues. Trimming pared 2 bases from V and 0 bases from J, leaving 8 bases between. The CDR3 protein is CASSFRHMNTEAFF. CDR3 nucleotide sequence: TGTGCCAGCAGCTTCCGACACATGAACACTGAAGCTTTCTTT. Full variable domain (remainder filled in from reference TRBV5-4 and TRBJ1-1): ETGVTQSPTHLIKTRGQQVTLRCSSQSGHNTVSWYQQALGQGPQFIFQYYREEENGRGNFPPRFSGLQFPNYSSELNVNALELDDSALYLCASSFRHMNTEAFFGQGTRLTVV.

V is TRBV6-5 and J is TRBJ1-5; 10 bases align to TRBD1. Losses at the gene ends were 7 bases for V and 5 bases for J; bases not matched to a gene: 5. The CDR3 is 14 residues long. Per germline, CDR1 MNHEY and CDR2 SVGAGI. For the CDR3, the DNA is TGTGCCAGCATCGCCGGGACAGGGGATCAGCCCCAGCATTTT. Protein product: CASIAGTGDQPQHF.

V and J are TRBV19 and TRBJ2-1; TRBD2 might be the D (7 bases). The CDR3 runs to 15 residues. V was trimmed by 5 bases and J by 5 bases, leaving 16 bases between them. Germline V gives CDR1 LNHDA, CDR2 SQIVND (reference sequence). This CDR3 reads CASSFRRGGDNEQFF. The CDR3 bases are TGTGCCAGTAGTTTCCGCAGGGGAGGGGACAATGAGCAGTTCTTC.

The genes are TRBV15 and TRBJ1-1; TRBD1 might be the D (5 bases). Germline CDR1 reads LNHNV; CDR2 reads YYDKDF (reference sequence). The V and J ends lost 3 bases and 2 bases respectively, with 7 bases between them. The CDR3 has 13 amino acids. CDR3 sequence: CATSRGGNTEAFF. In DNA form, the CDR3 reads TGTGCCACCAGCAGGGGGGGAAACACTGAAGCTTTCTTT.

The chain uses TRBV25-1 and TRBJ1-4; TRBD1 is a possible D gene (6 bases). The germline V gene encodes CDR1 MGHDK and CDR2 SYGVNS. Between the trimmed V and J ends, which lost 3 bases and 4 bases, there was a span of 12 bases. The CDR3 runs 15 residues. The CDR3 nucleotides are TGTGCCAGCAGTGACCACGACAGGTTTAATGAAAAACTGTTTTTT. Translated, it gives CASSDHDRFNEKLFF.

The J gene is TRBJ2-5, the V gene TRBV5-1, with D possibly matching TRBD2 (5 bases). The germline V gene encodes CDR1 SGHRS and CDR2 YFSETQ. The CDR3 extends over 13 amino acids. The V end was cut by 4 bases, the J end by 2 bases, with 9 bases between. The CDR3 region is CASSPRGQETQYF. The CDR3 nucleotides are TGCGCCAGCAGCCCACGGGGTCAAGAGACCCAGTACTTC. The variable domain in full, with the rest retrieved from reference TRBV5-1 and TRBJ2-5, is KAGVTQTPRYLIKTRGQQVTLSCSPISGHRSVSWYQQTPGQGLQFLFEYFSETQRNKGNFPGRFSGRQFSNSRSEMNVSTLELGDSALYLCASSPRGQETQYFGPGTRLLVL.

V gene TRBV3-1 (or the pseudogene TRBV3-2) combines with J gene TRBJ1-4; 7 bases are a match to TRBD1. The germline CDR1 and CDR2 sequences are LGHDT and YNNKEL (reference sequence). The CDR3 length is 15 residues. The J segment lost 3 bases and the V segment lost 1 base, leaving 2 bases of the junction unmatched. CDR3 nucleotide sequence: TGTGCCAGCAGCCAAGCGGGACAGCCTAATGAAAAACTGTTTTTT. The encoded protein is CASSQAGQPNEKLFF.

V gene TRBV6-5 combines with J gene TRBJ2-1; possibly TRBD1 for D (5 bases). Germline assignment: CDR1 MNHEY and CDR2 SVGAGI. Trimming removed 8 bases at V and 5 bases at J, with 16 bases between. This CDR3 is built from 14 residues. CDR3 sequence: CASGVWAGHNEQFF. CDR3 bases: TGTGCCAGCGGAGTCTGGGCAGGGCACAATGAGCAGTTCTTC.

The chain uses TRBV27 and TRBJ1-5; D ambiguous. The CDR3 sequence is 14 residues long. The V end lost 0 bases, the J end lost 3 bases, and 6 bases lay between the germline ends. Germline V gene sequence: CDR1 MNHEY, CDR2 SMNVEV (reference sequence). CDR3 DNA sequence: TGTGCCAGCAGTTTATCGGGCAACAATCAGCCCCAGCATTTT. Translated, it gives CASSLSGNNQPQHF.

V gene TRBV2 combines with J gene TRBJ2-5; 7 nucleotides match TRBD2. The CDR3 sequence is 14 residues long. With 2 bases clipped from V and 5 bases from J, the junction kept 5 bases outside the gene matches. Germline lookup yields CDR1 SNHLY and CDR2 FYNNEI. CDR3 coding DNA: TGTGCCAGCAGTGAAAGGGGAGGGATGGAGACCCAGTACTTC. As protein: CASSERGGMETQYF. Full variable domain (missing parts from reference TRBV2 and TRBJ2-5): EPEVTQTPSHQVTQMGQEVILRCVPISNHLYFYWYRQILGQKVEFLVSFYNNEISEKSEIFDDQFSVERPDGSNFTLKIRSTKLEDSAMYFCASSERGGMETQYFGPGTRLLVL.

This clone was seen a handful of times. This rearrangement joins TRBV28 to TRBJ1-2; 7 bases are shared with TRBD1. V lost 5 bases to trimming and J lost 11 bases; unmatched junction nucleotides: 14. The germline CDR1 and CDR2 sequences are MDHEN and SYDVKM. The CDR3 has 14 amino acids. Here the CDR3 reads CASSTTGTVKGYTF. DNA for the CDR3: TGTGCCAGCAGTACTACCGGGACAGTCAAGGGATACACCTTC.

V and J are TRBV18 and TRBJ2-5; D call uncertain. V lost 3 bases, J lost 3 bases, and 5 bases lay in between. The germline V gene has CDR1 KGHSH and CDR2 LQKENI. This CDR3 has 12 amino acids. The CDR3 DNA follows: TGTGCCAGCTCACCCTCCGAAGAGACCCAGTACTTC. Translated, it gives CASSPSEETQYF.

As DNA, the CDR3 is TGTGCCAGCAGCTCCGGACTTGGAGAGACCCAGTACTTC. This translates into CASSSGLGETQYF. The gene calls are TRBV12-3 or TRBV12-4 and TRBJ2-5; perhaps TRBD2 as D (5 bases). The V end lost 6 bases, the J end lost 4 bases, and 12 bases lay between the germline ends. This CDR3 comprises 13 residues.